This entry describes one T cell receptor (beta chain). What it recognizes is unknown. TCRdb called the 5' RACE reads again in MiXCR, with one record for every CDR3 protein. The table has hundreds of thousands of distinct CDR3 sequences, 10% to 15% seen once; the top ten hold more than 12%. Trimming took off 3 bases at V and 1 base at J, with 13 bases between the two ends. CDR1 is GTSNPN and CDR2 is SVGIG in the germline V gene (reference sequence). This CDR3 has 14 residues. This record comes from a study of T cells after yellow fever vaccination. Findings of the study overall: Just a small share of clonotypes turned up in the CD4 compartment as well as the CD8 compartment. The presence of abundant clonotypes contaminating from the bulk population was possible in FACS-sorted repertoires. Reappearance after the booster was seen for most primary-vaccination clones, at roughly 96% CD4 and 80% to 90% CD8. The secondary response showed a weaker magnitude and a faster peak, day 5 versus 15.

The TCR sequence derives from a man aged 30 to 39 who received the YFV17D yellow fever vaccine. This specimen was PBMCs, taken on the day of the yellow fever booster vaccination. The chain has TRBV30 and TRBJ2-7, with D hard to call. CDR3 sequence (DNA): TGTGCCTGGAGCGCGACAACCAAATCCTACGAGCAGTACTTC. Translation gives CAWSATTKSYEQYF. Using reference TRBV30 and TRBJ2-7 for the parts outside the CDR3, the full variable domain is SQTIHQWPATLVQPVGSPLSLECTVEGTSNPNLYWYRQAAGRGLQLLFYSVGIGQISSEVPQNLSASRPQDRQFILSSKKLLLSDSGFYLCAWSATTKSYEQYFGPGTRLTVT.